The subject of this entry is one T cell receptor (beta chain). What it recognizes is unknown. Sequencing used immunoSEQ multiplex PCR; TCRdb keeps in-frame clones, though not all of them. The sample consists of about 82,000 clones, around 90% of them appearing once. No infections or other immune events were documented during collection. This CDR3 contains 16 residues. Trimming took off 6 bases at V and 0 bases at J, with 17 bases between the two ends. Germline values: CDR1 LNHDA, CDR2 SQIVND (reference sequence). The data belong to a study of identifying expanded T cells in peripheral blood. Study-level findings and limits: Across healthy donors, higher total template counts meant significantly greater approximately 2-week count variance. Technical replicates showed roughly 1.2 changed clones; approximately 2 weeks roughly 15; four weeks 19.

This receptor was taken from a person between 18 and 75 years old in good health. Sequencing was performed on blood. The chain employs TRBV19 and TRBJ1-1; D remains unclear. DNA of the CDR3: TGTGCCAGTAGCCCTATGTTGGTGCCCATGAACACTGAAGCTTTCTTT. Protein sequence: CASSPMLVPMNTEAFF.